Presented here are 32 T cell receptor beta chains from one specimen sequenced in a study of blood T cell repertoires in COVID-19. TCRdb's table, derived via immunoSEQ multiplex PCR, lists solely in-frame clones and lacks some. The sample holds hundreds of thousands of clones; about 90% are singletons and the top ten take about 1.6%. The sequencing sample was made of peripheral blood. The receptors come from a woman aged 40 to 49 who had recovered from COVID-19.

This chain links TRBV29-1 with TRBJ1-2, with TRBD1 matching over 7 bases. Germline loops: CDR1 SQVTM, CDR2 ANQGSEA. V was pared by 7 bases and J by 4 bases, with 9 bases of the junction left unmatched. This CDR3 region has 13 residues. CDR3 sequence (DNA): TGCAGCGCTCAACAGGGGTCTAGCTATGGCTACACCTTC. Its protein is CSAQQGSSYGYTF.

This sequence joins TRBV18 and TRBJ2-2; possibly TRBD1 for D (6 bases). Trimming stripped 3 bases from V and 1 base from J, with 9 bases between. Germline V gives CDR1 KGHSH, CDR2 LQKENI. The CDR3 consists of 15 residues. CDR3 sequence reads: CASSPRTVNTGELFF. CDR3 DNA: TGTGCCAGCTCACCGAGGACAGTGAACACCGGGGAGCTGTTTTTT.

About this clone itself: The sample carries other DNA sequences with the same CDR3. The V gene is TRBV7-9, the J gene TRBJ2-7, with TRBD1 matching 7 bases. Trimming cost V 5 bases and J 4 bases; bases outside gene matches: 8. CDR3 size: 14 residues. Germline CDR1 reads SEHNR; CDR2 reads FQNEAQ (reference sequence). As DNA, the CDR3 is TGTGCCAGCAGCCCCCGGGACAGCTCATACGAGCAGTACTTC. It codes for CASSPRDSSYEQYF.

The V gene is TRBV2, the J gene TRBJ1-6; 11 bases match TRBD1. The CDR3 runs 15 residues. After removal of 4 bases from V and 8 bases from J, the junction contained 4 bases not matched to a gene. The germline V gene has CDR1 SNHLY and CDR2 FYNNEI. CDR3 sequence (DNA): TGTGCCAGCAGTGCCGCGGGACAGGGGGATTCACCCCTCCACTTT. Amino acid sequence: CASSAAGQGDSPLHF.

The chain joins TRBV19 to TRBJ1-2; D not certain. This CDR3 is 12 amino acids long. Germline CDR1 reads LNHDA; CDR2 reads SQIVND (reference sequence). Trimming took off 9 bases at V and 4 bases at J, with 12 bases between the two ends. The CDR3 DNA is TGTGCCAGCCTTAAGCCCGGCTATGGCTACACCTTC. Amino acid sequence: CASLKPGYGYTF.

This clone was detected only once. This chain links TRBV11-2 with TRBJ2-7; 7 bases align to TRBD1. V shed 1 base, J shed 0 bases, and the junction held 6 bases outside the gene matches. From germline, CDR1 is SGHAT and CDR2 FQNNGV. The CDR3 sequence is 16 residues long. The DNA of the CDR3 is TGTGCCAGCAGCTTAGGCACAGGGGCCGCCTCCTACGAGCAGTACTTC. This gives the protein CASSLGTGAASYEQYF.

The chain uses TRBV9 and TRBJ1-1; no clear D. Germline V gene sequence: CDR1 SGDLS, CDR2 YYNGEE. The CDR3 extends over 15 amino acids. Trimming pared 4 bases from V and 5 bases from J, leaving 18 bases between. For the CDR3, the DNA is TGTGCCAGCAGCTCGCCAACCCTGGAGAAAACTGAAGCTTTCTTT. Amino acids: CASSSPTLEKTEAFF.

This sequence joins TRBV27 and TRBJ1-2; a possible D gene is TRBD1 (5 bases). The length of the CDR3 is 15 residues. Germline CDR1 is MNHEY and CDR2 is SMNVEV (reference sequence). V lost 5 bases, J lost 2 bases, and 15 bases lay in between. The CDR3 nucleotides are TGTGCCAGCAGTCCTCGGACACTGAGCAACTATGGCTACACCTTC. Amino acid sequence: CASSPRTLSNYGYTF.

The chain employs TRBV5-6 and TRBJ1-2, with D maybe TRBD1 (5 bases). This CDR3 spans 13 amino acids. Trimming cost V 4 bases and J 8 bases, with 15 bases left between them. Per germline, CDR1 SGHDT and CDR2 YYEEEE. The chain's CDR3 is CASSPSGVRGYTF. In DNA, the CDR3 is TGTGCCAGCAGCCCCTCGGGGGTCCGGGGCTACACCTTC.

This sequence joins TRBV27 and TRBJ1-2; D remains ambiguous. In germline, CDR1 is MNHEY, CDR2 SMNVEV (reference sequence). V dropped 6 bases and J dropped 4 bases, with 12 bases sitting between them. The CDR3 is 13 amino acids. The CDR3 DNA follows: TGTGCCAGCAGCCCTCTCTCCCCCTATGGCTACACCTTC. Its protein is CASSPLSPYGYTF.

The chain joins TRBV7-9 to TRBJ1-2, with TRBD1 identical over 8 bases. V lost 1 base to trimming and J lost 1 base; unmatched junction nucleotides: 5. CDR3 length: 16 amino acids. Germline lookup yields CDR1 SEHNR and CDR2 FQNEAQ (reference sequence). CDR3 sequence reads: CASSLEGTGLNYGYTF. CDR3 in DNA: TGTGCCAGCAGCTTAGAGGGGACAGGCCTTAACTATGGCTACACCTTC.

This chain connects TRBV2 to TRBJ2-2; 8 positions agree with TRBD2. Unmatched junction bases numbered 11, after V lost 6 bases and J lost 5 bases. Germline CDR1 SNHLY, CDR2 FYNNEI. This CDR3 comprises 16 residues. The CDR3 is CASSHRRGALTGELFF. As DNA, the CDR3 is TGTGCCAGCAGCCACCGGCGGGGGGCCCTGACCGGGGAGCTGTTTTTT.

The rearrangement links TRBV9 to TRBJ1-2; D not certain. The CDR3 is made up of 13 amino acids. Germline CDR1 SGDLS, CDR2 YYNGEE. The germline V and J ends were trimmed by 1 base and 1 base, with 5 bases remaining between them. The CDR3 loop is CASSVSVNYGYTF. CDR3 DNA: TGTGCCAGCAGCGTATCGGTTAACTATGGCTACACCTTC.

The CDR3 coding sequence is TGTGCCAGCACTTTAGCGGGGGAGCCCTACGAGCAGTACTTC. The encoded protein is CASTLAGEPYEQYF. The V gene is TRBV2, the J gene TRBJ2-7; 9 bases are shared with TRBD2. Germline V gene sequence: CDR1 SNHLY, CDR2 FYNNEI. J gave up 2 bases and V 7 bases, and 6 bases lay outside the gene matches. The CDR3 spans 14 residues.

This chain connects TRBV6-1 to TRBJ2-2, with 10 bases lining up with TRBD2. Trimming cost V 4 bases and J 0 bases; bases outside gene matches: 5. CDR3 length: 17 residues. Per the germline V gene, CDR1 is MNHNS and CDR2 is SASEGT. CDR3 nucleotides: TGTGCCAGCAGTGGGACTAGCGGATACGCGAACACCGGGGAGCTGTTTTTT. Protein: CASSGTSGYANTGELFF.

V and J are TRBV9 and TRBJ2-5; TRBD2 matches 9 bases. CDR3 size: 17 residues. V trimming: 0 bases; J trimming: 1 base; junction bases outside the gene matches: 7. Germline CDR1 and CDR2: SGDLS and YYNGEE. CDR3 nucleotides: TGTGCCAGCAGCGTAGCGTCCAGCGGGGGGCTCCAAGAGACCCAGTACTTC. The encoded protein is CASSVASSGGLQETQYF.

The chain links TRBV2 to TRBJ1-2; 9 bases are a match to TRBD1. This CDR3 is built from 13 residues. V was clipped by 10 bases and J by 1 base; unmatched bases: 4. The germline V gene encodes CDR1 SNHLY and CDR2 FYNNEI. The CDR3 nucleotides are TGTGCCACCGAGACAGGGGGTAACTATGGCTACACCTTC. This encodes CATETGGNYGYTF.

This rearrangement joins TRBV7-9 to TRBJ1-1; D is undetermined. The CDR3 spans 14 residues. V was pared by 5 bases and J by 0 bases, with 10 bases between. Per germline, CDR1 SEHNR and CDR2 FQNEAQ (reference sequence). CDR3 sequence (DNA): TGTGCCAGCAGCCCCAGGAATATGAACACTGAAGCTTTCTTT. This sequence encodes CASSPRNMNTEAFF.

The chain recombines TRBV5-1 with TRBJ2-7, with TRBD2 matching over 7 bases. V gave up 5 bases and J gave up 0 bases; unmatched junction bases: 8. This CDR3 region has 15 residues. The germline gives CDR1 SGHRS, CDR2 YFSETQ. CDR3 in amino acids: CASRPSGASSYEQYF. DNA for the CDR3: TGCGCCAGCAGACCCAGCGGGGCCAGCTCCTACGAGCAGTACTTC.

J is TRBJ1-1 and V is TRBV7-6; D is ambiguous. Between the trimmed V and J ends, which lost 1 base and 0 bases, there was a span of 9 bases. CDR1 is SGHVS and CDR2 is FNYEAQ in the germline V gene. The CDR3 extends over 15 amino acids. The CDR3 sequence: CASSLGWQMNTEAFF. CDR3 DNA: TGTGCCAGCAGCTTAGGTTGGCAGATGAACACTGAAGCTTTCTTT.

V is TRBV7-2 and J is TRBJ1-2; maybe TRBD1 (5 bases). CDR1 is SGHTA, CDR2 FQGNSA, per germline. The CDR3 has 14 residues. Trimming shortened V by 2 bases and J by 5 bases, and 12 bases separated the two germline ends. This chain's CDR3 is CASSLYQGGYGYTF. The CDR3 coding sequence is TGTGCCAGCAGCTTATACCAGGGAGGTTATGGCTACACCTTC.

This sequence joins TRBV5-6 and TRBJ2-7, with D possibly TRBD2 on 6 matching bases. This CDR3 region has 15 residues. Trimming removed 4 bases at V and 2 bases at J, with 16 bases between. Germline values: CDR1 SGHDT, CDR2 YYEEEE. The CDR3 sequence: CASSETSLLPYEQYF. CDR3 nucleotide sequence: TGTGCCAGCAGCGAAACTAGCCTCCTCCCCTACGAGCAGTACTTC. The full variable domain, with the rest looked up from reference TRBV5-6 and TRBJ2-7, is DAGVTQSPTHLIKTRGQQVTLRCSPKSGHDTVSWYQQALGQGPQFIFQYYEEEERQRGNFPDRFSGHQFPNYSSELNVNALLLGDSALYLCASSETSLLPYEQYFGPGTRLTVT.

The gene calls are TRBV3-1 (or the pseudogene TRBV3-2) and TRBJ1-3; 7 bases agree with TRBD1. Per the germline V gene, CDR1 is LGHDT and CDR2 is YNNKEL (reference sequence). Unmatched junction bases numbered 10, after V lost 1 base and J lost 4 bases. The CDR3 sequence is 17 residues long. CDR3 nucleotide sequence: TGTGCCAGCAGCCAAGTAGTAAATTCAGGGGGAGGAAACACCATATATTTT. Translating it yields CASSQVVNSGGGNTIYF.

This clone has a handful of counts. This chain joins TRBV15 and TRBJ2-2, with 14 bases fitting TRBD2. Unmatched junction bases numbered 5, after V lost 4 bases and J lost 4 bases. The germline gives CDR1 LNHNV, CDR2 YYDKDF (reference sequence). CDR3 length: 17 amino acids. The CDR3 region has the DNA TGTGCCACCAGCAAGACTAGCGGGGGGGACAGCACCGGGGAGCTGTTTTTT. Translated, it gives CATSKTSGGDSTGELFF. The whole variable domain, filled in from reference TRBV15 and TRBJ2-2, reads DAMVIQNPRYQVTQFGKPVTLSCSQTLNHNVMYWYQQKSSQAPKLLFHYYDKDFNNEADTPDNFQSRRPNTSFCFLDIRSPGLGDTAMYLCATSKTSGGDSTGELFFGEGSRLTVL.

The CDR3 DNA sequence: TGTGCCAGCAGCACCCCCCGGGGGGTTAATGAGCAGTTCTTC. This encodes CASSTPRGVNEQFF. The chain links TRBV7-2 to TRBJ2-1, with 7 bases lining up with TRBD2. This CDR3 region has 14 residues. V trimming: 5 bases; J trimming: 7 bases; junction bases outside the gene matches: 8. CDR1 and CDR2 from the germline V gene are SGHTA and FQGNSA.

The chain links TRBV7-9 to TRBJ2-1, with a weak D call TRBD2 (6 bases). Trimming stripped 5 bases from V and 1 base from J, with 15 bases between. The CDR3 has 16 residues. CDR1 SEHNR and CDR2 FQNEAQ come from the germline V gene (reference sequence). The CDR3 bases are TGTGCCAGCAGCCATACGAGGCGGGGATCCTACAATGAGCAGTTCTTC. It codes for CASSHTRRGSYNEQFF.

The chain combines TRBV11-1 with TRBJ1-1; D call uncertain. The V gene lost 1 base and the J gene lost 3 bases, with 6 bases spanning the gap. CDR1 and CDR2 from the germline V gene are SGHAT and FQDESV (reference sequence). The CDR3 covers 13 residues. CDR3 DNA: TGTGCCAGCAGCTTAGACGGGTACACTGAAGCTTTCTTT. It specifies CASSLDGYTEAFF.

The rearrangement links TRBV3-1 (or the pseudogene TRBV3-2) to TRBJ1-2; tentative D call: TRBD1 (6 bases). The germline V gene encodes CDR1 LGHDT and CDR2 YNNKEL (reference sequence). Trimming shortened V by 0 bases and J by 7 bases, and 12 bases separated the two germline ends. The CDR3 is 14 residues long. CDR3 sequence reads: CASSQDTRGGGYTF. In DNA, the CDR3 is TGTGCCAGCAGCCAAGATACCAGGGGCGGTGGCTACACCTTC.

The V call is TRBV9, the J call TRBJ2-3, with D perhaps TRBD2 (5 bases). V shed 3 bases and J shed 1 base, with 12 bases lying between them. The CDR3 consists of 15 residues. Germline CDR1 and CDR2: SGDLS and YYNGEE. CDR3 residues: CASSDALRGTDTQYF. The CDR3 coding sequence is TGTGCCAGCAGCGATGCATTGCGGGGCACAGATACGCAGTATTTT.

The chain joins TRBV5-6 to TRBJ1-5; D uncertain. V lost 7 bases and J lost 4, with 12 bases in between. The CDR3 is 13 amino acids. Germline values: CDR1 SGHDT, CDR2 YYEEEE. DNA of the CDR3: TGTGCCAGCGGATCGGGTTTAAATCAGCCCCAGCATTTT. It specifies CASGSGLNQPQHF.

The chain employs TRBV14 and TRBJ1-2, with D possibly being TRBD1 (5 bases). The CDR3 consists of 13 residues. V shed 1 base and J shed 7 bases, with 10 bases lying between them. CDR1 is SGHDN and CDR2 is FVKESK in the germline V gene. The CDR3, as DNA: TGTGCCAGCAGCCAAGGGGGCGCGAGTGGCTACACCTTC. Protein product: CASSQGGASGYTF.

The J gene is TRBJ2-1, the V gene TRBV5-1; TRBD1 might be the D (5 bases). CDR1 and CDR2 from the germline V gene are SGHRS and YFSETQ. Trimming left V 4 bases short and J 0 bases short, with 11 bases between. The CDR3 covers 15 residues. The CDR3 DNA sequence: TGCGCCAGCAGCCCCGACAGTAGCTCCTACAATGAGCAGTTCTTC. Protein: CASSPDSSSYNEQFF.